This T cell receptor (beta chain) is drawn from a study of shared clonotypes between healthy human individuals (dated by TCRdb to the early 2020s). In the study overall: The cohort comprised a couple of women and a few men aged 18 to 49 years. Per donor, leukapheresis produced somewhere between about 0.94 and 9.5 billion PBMCs. The study deeply sequenced blood TCR repertoires of about 5 healthy adults to estimate repertoire size and the extent of clonotype sharing between individuals. Per donor, three plates each were used for CD4 naive and CD4 memory, two for CD8 naive, and one for CD8 memory. To increase sequencing depth and limit assay-specific biases, different laboratories used diverse techniques to prepare libraries and sequence TCR repertoires. Study-wide findings and limitations: Only blood was sampled, and tissue TCR repertoires likely differ from those in blood. Sharing across four donors was observed for about 5% of naive CD4, 3% to 3.5% of naive CD8, 2% to 2.5% of memory CD4, and around 0.4% of memory CD8 clonotypes. Because the study included only a small number of donors, the genetic and exposure-history diversity represented was limited. Pairwise subsampling indicated that sequencing depth was expected to affect the degree of clonotype sharing among donors. Even with the large sequencing depth, rarefaction of the sorted-subset datasets indicated that sequencing was incomplete. Naive subsets generally had larger estimated clonotype richness than memory subsets did. Compared with non-shared clonotypes, clonotypes shared by all four sorted-subset donors had higher generation probabilities.

V is reduced by 10 bases and J by 7 bases, leaving a spacing of 20 bases between them. CDR1 and CDR2, per the germline V gene, are ENHRY and SYGVKD. The CDR3 goes from the cysteine to the phenylalanine over 13 residues. The sequence is cut down to CDR3 DNA, 39 bases in frame from base 1. Using the deep immunoSEQ assay, TCR CDR3 regions were amplified from genomic DNA by multiplex PCR. Extracted genomic DNA from each cell subset was distributed evenly across all wells of several immunoSEQ 96-well plates, and each plate was treated as a replicate. For sorted subsets, 150 to 200 ng genomic DNA, equal to tens of thousands of T cell genomes, was loaded into each replicate PCR. Purified libraries were measured with a Qubit 3.0 fluorometer, size-checked on a Bioanalyzer 2100, and measured again with the KAPA Library Quantification kit. Every immunoSEQ 96-well plate was sequenced on a separate single-read 150-cycle Illumina NextSeq 550 flow cell. The study's own analysis went as follows. Because the immunoSEQ output included only junctional sequences and no quality scores, the filtering could not be the same as the filtering used for full-length reads. Sequences were annotated with PyIR, a Python wrapper for IgBLAST v1.9, and V/J genes and CDR3 were assigned using IMGT germline references. Reads were filtered out if the reads had weak V/J assignments (E-value above 1e-6), no CDR3, stop codons, out-of-frame junctions, or ambiguous translated residues. A V3J clonotype was defined by an identical inferred V gene, J gene, and CDR3 amino acid sequence. The percentage overlap between two repertoires was calculated by dividing the number of shared unique clonotypes by the size of the smaller repertoire. RTK rarefaction, the Chao1 estimator, and Recon v2.1 estimates of unobserved clonotypes were used to assess repertoire richness. OLGA was used to compute generation probabilities for all TCRbeta clonotypes that the gDNA method yielded from four donors. The table was pulled from immuneACCESS by TCRdb, which kept in-frame rearrangements only. Such tables lose some clones; where checked, under half of the loss comes from unresolved V genes, and the rest has no known cause. V, J and clone size reflect that table, while D and trimming were determined from the DNA. The sample table holds millions of clones, of which approximately 94% were seen once. 1% to 1.3% of the sample is taken by the ten largest.

In the case of this clone: Its specific antigen is unknown. Base-call qualities are not available, and no considerably larger clone is one nucleotide away.

CD8 naive samples were obtained by positive selection for CCR7 among CD45RO-negative cells, yielding a CD45RA+CCR7+ population from which TemRA cells were excluded. Donors were healthy HIV-negative adults with no recently reported acute infections or vaccinations. Every donor was a Caucasian adult residing in Nashville, Tennessee, USA. After blood collection by leukapheresis, PBMCs were isolated using Ficoll-Histopaque density gradient centrifugation and then cryopreserved in the vapor phase of liquid nitrogen. Analytical flow cytometry was used to check the purity and quantity of every magnetically sorted T cell population. From each sorted fraction, genomic DNA was isolated and quantified by UV absorbance on a Nanodrop 2000c.

The receptor chain draws on TRBV10-3 and TRBJ2-7, with the D segment identity uncertain. Material for sequencing was naive CD8+ T cells sorted from blood. The sample's cell subset or site, from its label and the paper: CD45RA+CCR7+. The receptor was isolated from a man between 18 and 29 years old in good health. The CDR3 has the sequence CATAPDDQGEQYF. The nucleotide sequence reads as follows: TGTGCCACCGCACCCGACGATCAAGGGGAGCAGTACTTC.